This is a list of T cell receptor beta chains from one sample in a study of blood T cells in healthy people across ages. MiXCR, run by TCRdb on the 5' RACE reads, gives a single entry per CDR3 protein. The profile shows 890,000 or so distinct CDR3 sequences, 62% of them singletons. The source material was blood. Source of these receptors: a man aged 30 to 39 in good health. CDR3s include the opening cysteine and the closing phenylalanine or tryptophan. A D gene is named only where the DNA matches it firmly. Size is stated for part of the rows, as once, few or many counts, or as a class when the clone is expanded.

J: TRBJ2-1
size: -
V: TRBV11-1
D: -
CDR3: CASSFLRSVGGDEQFF
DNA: TGTGCCAGCAGCTTTCTCCGGTCCGTGGGGGGCGACGAGCAGTTCTTC

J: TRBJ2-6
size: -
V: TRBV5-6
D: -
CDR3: CASSPISVAPLSGANVLTF
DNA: TGTGCCAGCAGCCCTATCTCTGTGGCTCCACTCTCTGGGGCCAACGTCCTGACTTTC

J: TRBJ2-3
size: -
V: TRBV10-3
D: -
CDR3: CAISSGAGHTDTQYF
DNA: TGTGCCATCAGCTCCGGGGCAGGGCACACAGATACGCAGTATTTT

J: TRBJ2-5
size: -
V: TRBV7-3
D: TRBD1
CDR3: CASSIDRAGTQYF
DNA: TGTGCCAGCAGCATCGACAGGGCTGGGACCCAGTACTTC

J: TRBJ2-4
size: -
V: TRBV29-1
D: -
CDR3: CSVAGSTVNGSIQYF
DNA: TGCAGCGTTGCGGGCTCGACAGTCAATGGGAGCATTCAGTACTTC

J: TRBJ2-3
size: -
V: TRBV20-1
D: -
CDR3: CSARDRAGGASTDTQYF
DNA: TGCAGTGCTAGAGATCGGGCCGGCGGGGCCAGCACAGATACGCAGTATTTT

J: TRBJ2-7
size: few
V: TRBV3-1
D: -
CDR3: CASSQDLTETLSEQYF
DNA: TGTGCCAGCAGCCAAGACCTCACCGAGACCCTTAGCGAGCAGTACTTC

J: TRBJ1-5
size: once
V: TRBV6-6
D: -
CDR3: CASSYRGSSPYQPQHF
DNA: TGTGCCAGCAGTTACAGAGGGAGTTCGCCTTATCAGCCCCAGCATTTT

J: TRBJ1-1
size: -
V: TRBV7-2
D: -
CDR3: CASSPQGGEAFF
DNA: TGTGCCAGCAGCCCACAGGGTGGTGAAGCTTTCTTT

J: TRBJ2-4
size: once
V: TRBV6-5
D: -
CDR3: CASSYDRDYKQYF
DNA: TGTGCCAGCAGTTACGACAGGGACTACAAGCAGTACTTC

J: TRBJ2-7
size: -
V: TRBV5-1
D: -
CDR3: CASSLVVGWQYF
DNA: TGCGCCAGCAGCTTGGTGGTGGGGTGGCAGTACTTC

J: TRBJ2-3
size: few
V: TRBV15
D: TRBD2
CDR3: CATSGSTSGGSTDTQYF
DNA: TGTGCCACCAGCGGATCAACTAGCGGGGGAAGCACAGATACGCAGTATTTT

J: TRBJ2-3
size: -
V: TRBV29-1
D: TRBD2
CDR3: CSVGGGATTDTQYF
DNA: TGCAGCGTTGGCGGGGGGGCCACCACAGATACGCAGTATTTT

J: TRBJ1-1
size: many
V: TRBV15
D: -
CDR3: CATSRDLNGNEAFF
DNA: TGTGCCACCAGCAGAGATCTTAACGGGAATGAAGCTTTCTTT

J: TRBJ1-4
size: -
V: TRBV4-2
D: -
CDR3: CASSQVSAREDEKLFF
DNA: TGTGCCAGCAGCCAAGTATCGGCCAGGGAGGATGAAAAACTGTTTTTT

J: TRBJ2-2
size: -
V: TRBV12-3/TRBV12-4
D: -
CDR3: CASSLGDLGELFF
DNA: TGTGCCAGCAGTTTAGGAGACCTCGGGGAGCTGTTTTTT

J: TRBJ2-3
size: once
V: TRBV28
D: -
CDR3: CASPPRGEVTDTQYF
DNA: TGTGCCAGCCCGCCGCGTGGGGAGGTGACAGATACGCAGTATTTT

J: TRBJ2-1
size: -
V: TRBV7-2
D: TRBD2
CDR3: CASSTAGTRGPNEQFF
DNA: TGTGCCAGCAGCACGGCCGGGACTAGAGGCCCTAATGAGCAGTTCTTC

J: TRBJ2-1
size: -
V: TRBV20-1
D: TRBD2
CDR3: CSARALDGSGLAGPKEQFF
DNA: TGCAGTGCTAGAGCCTTAGATGGCTCGGGACTAGCGGGCCCCAAAGAGCAGTTCTTC

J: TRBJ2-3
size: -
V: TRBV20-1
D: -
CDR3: CSAKTGTSTDTQYF
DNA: TGCAGTGCTAAGACAGGGACTAGCACAGATACGCAGTATTTT

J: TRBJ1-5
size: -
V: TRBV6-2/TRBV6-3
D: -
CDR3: CASRPQGLGNRPQHF
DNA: TGTGCCAGCAGGCCCCAGGGGTTGGGCAATCGGCCCCAGCATTTT

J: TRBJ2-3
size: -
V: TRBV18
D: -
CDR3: CASSSDGLVDTQYF
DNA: TGTGCCAGCTCATCGGACGGACTTGTAGATACGCAGTATTTT

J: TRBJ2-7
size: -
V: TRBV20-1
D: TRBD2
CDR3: CSAKALAGESYEQYF
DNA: TGCAGTGCTAAAGCTTTAGCGGGGGAGTCCTACGAGCAGTACTTC

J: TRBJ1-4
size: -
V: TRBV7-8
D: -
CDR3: CASSWRESEKLFF
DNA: TGCGCCAGCAGCTGGAGAGAATCTGAAAAACTGTTTTTT

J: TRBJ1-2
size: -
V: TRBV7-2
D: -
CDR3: CASSPSRTASFNCGYTF
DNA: TGTGCCAGCAGCCCCTCCCGGACGGCCTCCTTTAACTGTGGCTACACCTTC

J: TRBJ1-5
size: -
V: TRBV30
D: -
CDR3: CAWRAGDNQPQHF
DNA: TGTGCCTGGAGGGCAGGAGATAATCAGCCCCAGCATTTT

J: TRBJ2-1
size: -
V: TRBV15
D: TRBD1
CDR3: CATSRDRVTGENEQFF
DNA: TGTGCCACCAGCAGAGATCGGGTGACAGGGGAGAATGAGCAGTTCTTC

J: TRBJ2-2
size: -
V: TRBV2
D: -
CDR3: CASREDTGELFF
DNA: TGTGCCAGCAGGGAGGACACCGGGGAGCTGTTTTTT

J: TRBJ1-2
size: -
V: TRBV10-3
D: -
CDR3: CAISWARSANYGYTF
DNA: TGTGCCATCAGCTGGGCCCGTTCCGCTAACTATGGCTACACCTTC

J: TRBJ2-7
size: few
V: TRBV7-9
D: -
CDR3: CASSRVVYEQYF
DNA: TGTGCCAGCAGCCGAGTAGTCTACGAGCAGTACTTC

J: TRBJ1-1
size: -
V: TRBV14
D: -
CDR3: CANSQGPLGRMNTEAFF
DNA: TGTGCCAACAGCCAAGGCCCTCTTGGACGGATGAACACTGAAGCTTTCTTT

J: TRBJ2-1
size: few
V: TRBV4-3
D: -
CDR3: CASSQDWPSSYNEQFF
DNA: TGCGCCAGCAGCCAAGATTGGCCGAGCTCCTACAATGAGCAGTTCTTC

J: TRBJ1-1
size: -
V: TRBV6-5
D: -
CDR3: CASTPTGSSNTEAFF
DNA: TGTGCCAGCACCCCCACGGGGTCTTCGAACACTGAAGCTTTCTTT

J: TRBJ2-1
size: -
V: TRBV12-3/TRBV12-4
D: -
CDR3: CASSLQTGNEQFF
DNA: TGTGCCAGCAGTTTACAGACTGGGAATGAGCAGTTCTTC

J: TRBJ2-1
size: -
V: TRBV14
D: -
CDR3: CASSQDQGRFF
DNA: TGTGCCAGCAGCCAAGACCAGGGGCGGTTCTTC

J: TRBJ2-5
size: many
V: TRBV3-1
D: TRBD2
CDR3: CASSPGLAEQETQYF
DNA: TGTGCCAGCAGCCCGGGACTAGCGGAACAAGAGACCCAGTACTTC

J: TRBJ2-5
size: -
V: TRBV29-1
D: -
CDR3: CSVVLGLGSQETQYF
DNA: TGCAGCGTTGTGTTGGGATTAGGGTCCCAAGAGACCCAGTACTTC

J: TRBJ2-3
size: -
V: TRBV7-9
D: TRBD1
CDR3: CASSLVGQGATDTQYF
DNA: TGTGCCAGCAGCTTAGTGGGACAGGGGGCGACAGATACGCAGTATTTT

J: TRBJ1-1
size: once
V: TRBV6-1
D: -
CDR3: CASARGNTEAFF
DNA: TGTGCCAGCGCCAGGGGGAACACTGAAGCTTTCTTT

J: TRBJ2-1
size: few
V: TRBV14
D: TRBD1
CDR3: CASSQWTGRSTGNEQFF
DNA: TGTGCCAGCAGCCAATGGACAGGGCGGTCAACGGGGAATGAGCAGTTCTTC

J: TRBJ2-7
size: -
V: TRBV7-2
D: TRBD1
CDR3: CASSARTGVSYEQYF
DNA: TGTGCCAGCAGCGCCAGGACAGGGGTTTCCTACGAGCAGTACTTC

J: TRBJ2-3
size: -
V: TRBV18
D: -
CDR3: CASSPYEGTDTQYF
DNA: TGTGCCAGCTCACCATACGAAGGCACAGATACGCAGTATTTT

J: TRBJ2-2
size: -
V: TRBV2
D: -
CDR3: CASRRQLMNTGELFF
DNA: TGTGCCAGCAGGAGACAGCTTATGAACACCGGGGAGCTGTTTTTT

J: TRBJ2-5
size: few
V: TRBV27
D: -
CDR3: CASSLTPWETQYF
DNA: TGTGCCAGCAGTTTAACCCCCTGGGAGACCCAGTACTTC

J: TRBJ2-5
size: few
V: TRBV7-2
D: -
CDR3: CASSRRAQETQYF
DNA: TGTGCCAGCAGCCGGCGGGCCCAAGAGACCCAGTACTTC

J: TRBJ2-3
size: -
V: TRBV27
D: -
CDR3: CASSLFTGSDTQYF
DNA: TGTGCCAGCAGTTTATTCACAGGGTCCGATACGCAGTATTTT

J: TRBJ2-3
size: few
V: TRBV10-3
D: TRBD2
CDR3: CAISGRGGNTDTQYF
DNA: TGTGCCATCAGTGGTCGCGGGGGAAACACAGATACGCAGTATTTT

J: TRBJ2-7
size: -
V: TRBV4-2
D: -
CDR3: CASSQDSAPHEQYF
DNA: TGTGCCAGCAGCCAAGATTCAGCTCCCCATGAGCAGTACTTC

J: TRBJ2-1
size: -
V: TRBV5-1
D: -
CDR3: CASSLGGFFPLFYNEQFF
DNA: TGCGCCAGCAGCTTGGGAGGGTTTTTCCCTCTATTCTACAATGAGCAGTTCTTC

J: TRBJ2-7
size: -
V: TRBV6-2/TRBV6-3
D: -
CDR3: CASSDGGASYEQYF
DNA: TGTGCCAGCAGTGACGGGGGCGCGTCCTACGAGCAGTACTTC

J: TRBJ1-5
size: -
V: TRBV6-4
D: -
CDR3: CASSDSPGGWDSNQPQHF
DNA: TGTGCCAGCAGTGACTCTCCCGGGGGGTGGGATAGCAATCAGCCCCAGCATTTT

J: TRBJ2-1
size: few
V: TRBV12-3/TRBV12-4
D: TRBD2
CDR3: CASRPGLAMDEQFF
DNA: TGTGCCAGCAGACCGGGACTAGCGATGGATGAGCAGTTCTTC

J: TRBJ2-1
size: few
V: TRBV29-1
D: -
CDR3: CSVERGDEQFF
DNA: TGCAGCGTTGAACGGGGAGATGAGCAGTTCTTC